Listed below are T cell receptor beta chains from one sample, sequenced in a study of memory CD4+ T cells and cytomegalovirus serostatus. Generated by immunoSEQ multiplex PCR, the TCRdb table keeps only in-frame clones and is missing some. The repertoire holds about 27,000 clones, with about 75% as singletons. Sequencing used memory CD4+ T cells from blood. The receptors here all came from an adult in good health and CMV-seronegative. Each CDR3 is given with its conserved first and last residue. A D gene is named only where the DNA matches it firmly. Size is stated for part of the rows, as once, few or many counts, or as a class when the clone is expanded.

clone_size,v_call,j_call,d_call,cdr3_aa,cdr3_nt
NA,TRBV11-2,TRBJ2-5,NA,CASSDRRRQGETQYF,TGTGCCAGCAGCGACCGGAGAAGGCAGGGAGAGACCCAGTACTTC
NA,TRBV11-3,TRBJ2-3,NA,CASSLAGTPMDTQYF,TGTGCCAGCAGCTTAGCGGGAACCCCTATGGATACGCAGTATTTT
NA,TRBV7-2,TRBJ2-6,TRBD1,CASSLTGAGANVLTF,TGTGCCAGCAGCTTAACAGGGGCCGGGGCCAACGTCCTGACTTTC
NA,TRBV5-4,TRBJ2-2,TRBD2,CASSLRLAGVSRELFF,TGTGCCAGCAGCTTGAGGCTAGCGGGAGTTAGTAGGGAGCTGTTTTTT
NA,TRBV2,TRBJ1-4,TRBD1,CASSIRTGIEKLFF,TGTGCCAGCAGTATACGGACAGGGATTGAAAAACTGTTTTTT
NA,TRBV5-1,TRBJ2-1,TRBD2,CASSSRLLAGGSSYNEQFF,TGCGCCAGCAGTTCGAGATTACTAGCGGGGGGTAGCTCCTACAATGAGCAGTTCTTC
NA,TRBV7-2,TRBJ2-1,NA,CASSLRTAGRDEQFF,TGTGCCAGCAGCTTAAGGACAGCCGGAAGGGATGAGCAGTTCTTC
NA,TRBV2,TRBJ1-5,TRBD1,CASSPGQGKGQPQHF,TGTGCCAGCAGCCCTGGACAGGGAAAAGGTCAGCCCCAGCATTTT
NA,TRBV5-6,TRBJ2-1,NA,CASSLVTSIQFF,TGTGCCAGCAGCTTGGTAACTAGCATCCAGTTCTTC
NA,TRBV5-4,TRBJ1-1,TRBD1,CASSWGQGAAEAFF,TGTGCCAGCAGCTGGGGACAGGGGGCCGCTGAAGCTTTCTTT
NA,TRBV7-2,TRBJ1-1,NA,CASSLVVGSTEAFF,TGTGCCAGCAGCTTAGTCGTCGGCAGCACTGAAGCTTTCTTT
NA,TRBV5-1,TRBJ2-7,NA,CASRTKDGSPSYEQYF,TGCGCCAGCCGAACAAAGGACGGCTCGCCCTCCTACGAGCAGTACTTC
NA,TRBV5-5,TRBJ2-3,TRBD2,CASSLGLAVILRDTQYF,TGTGCCAGCAGCTTAGGACTAGCGGTGATTTTAAGGGATACGCAGTATTTT
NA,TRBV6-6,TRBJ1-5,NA,CASSYTPDQPQHF,TGTGCCAGCAGTTACACACCGGACCAGCCCCAGCATTTT
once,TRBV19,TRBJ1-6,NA,CASSGGRSSPLHF,TGTGCCAGTAGTGGAGGGAGAAGCTCACCCCTCCACTTT
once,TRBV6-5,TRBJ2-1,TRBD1,CASSPRQGHGEQFF,TGTGCCAGCAGTCCTCGACAGGGCCACGGTGAGCAGTTCTTC
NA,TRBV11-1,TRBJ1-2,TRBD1,CASSQLGTDYGYTF,TGTGCCAGCAGCCAGCTCGGGACAGACTATGGCTACACCTTC
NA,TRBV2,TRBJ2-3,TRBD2,CASSPGLAGNTDTQYF,TGTGCCAGCAGCCCGGGACTAGCGGGAAACACAGATACGCAGTATTTT
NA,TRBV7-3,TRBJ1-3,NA,CASSLGTAGNTIYF,TGTGCCAGCAGCTTAGGGACCGCTGGAAACACCATATATTTT
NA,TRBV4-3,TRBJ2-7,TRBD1,CASSREIPGQGAFYEQYF,TGCGCCAGCAGCCGAGAAATCCCGGGACAGGGGGCTTTCTACGAGCAGTACTTC
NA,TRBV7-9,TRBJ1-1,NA,CASSTQGTEAFF,TGTGCCAGCAGCACACAGGGCACTGAAGCTTTCTTT
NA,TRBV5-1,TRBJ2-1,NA,CASSTYTSYNEQFF,TGCGCCAGCAGCACCTACACGTCCTACAATGAGCAGTTCTTC
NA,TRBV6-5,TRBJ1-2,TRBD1,CATSGQGRHTF,TGTGCCACCTCAGGACAGGGGAGACACACCTTC
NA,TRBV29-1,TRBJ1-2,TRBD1,CSVEKGAQNYGYTF,TGCAGCGTTGAAAAGGGGGCGCAGAACTATGGCTACACCTTC
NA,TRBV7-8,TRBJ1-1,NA,CASSKRTVMNTEAFF,TGTGCCAGCAGCAAGAGGACGGTAATGAACACTGAAGCTTTCTTT
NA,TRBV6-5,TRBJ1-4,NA,CASKGVATNEKLFF,TGTGCCAGCAAAGGGGTTGCAACTAATGAAAAACTGTTTTTT
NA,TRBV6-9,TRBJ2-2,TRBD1,CASSWETGTGNTGELFF,TGTGCCAGCAGTTGGGAGACGGGGACAGGGAACACCGGGGAGCTGTTTTTT
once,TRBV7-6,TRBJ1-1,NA,CASSLRSEAFF,TGTGCCAGCAGCTTAAGGAGTGAAGCTTTCTTT
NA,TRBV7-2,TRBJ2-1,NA,CASSLAGRWESSNEQFF,TGTGCCAGCAGCTTAGCGGGTCGGTGGGAGAGTTCCAATGAGCAGTTCTTC
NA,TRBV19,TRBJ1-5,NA,CASSDWEGSIQPQHF,TGTGCCAGTAGTGATTGGGAGGGGAGTATTCAGCCCCAGCATTTT
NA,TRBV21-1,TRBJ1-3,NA,CASSKAGHPAGNTIYF,TGTGCCAGCAGCAAAGCGGGACACCCGGCTGGAAACACCATATATTTT
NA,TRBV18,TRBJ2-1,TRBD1,CASSRAGQVRNEQFF,TGTGCCAGCTCACGGGCCGGACAGGTTAGGAATGAGCAGTTCTTC
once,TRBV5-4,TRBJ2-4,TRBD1,CASSIQGAKNIQYF,TGTGCCAGCAGCATACAGGGGGCCAAAAACATTCAGTACTTC
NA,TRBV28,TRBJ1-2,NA,CASSSPTDNRGSGYTF,TGTGCCAGCAGTTCCCCCACCGACAATAGGGGAAGTGGCTACACCTTC
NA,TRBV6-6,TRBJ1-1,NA,CASAVRGTEAFF,TGTGCCAGCGCGGTCAGGGGCACTGAAGCTTTCTTT
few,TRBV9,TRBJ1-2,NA,CASSQEGSYGYTF,TGTGCCAGCAGCCAAGAGGGAAGCTATGGCTACACCTTC
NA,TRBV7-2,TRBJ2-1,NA,CASSRLGQSSYNEQFF,TGTGCCAGCAGCCGACTCGGACAGAGCTCCTACAATGAGCAGTTCTTC
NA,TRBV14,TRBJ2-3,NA,CASSQVTQGADTQYF,TGTGCCAGCAGCCAAGTAACACAGGGCGCAGATACGCAGTATTTT
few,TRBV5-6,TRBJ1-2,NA,CASSLEGWGDYGYTF,TGTGCCAGCAGCTTGGAGGGTTGGGGGGACTATGGCTACACCTTC
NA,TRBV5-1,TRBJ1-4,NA,CASSPGGGGGEKLFF,TGCGCCAGCAGCCCTGGAGGGGGAGGTGGTGAAAAACTGTTTTTT
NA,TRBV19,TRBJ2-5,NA,CASSIEREETQYF,TGTGCCAGTAGTATTGAGCGGGAAGAGACCCAGTACTTC
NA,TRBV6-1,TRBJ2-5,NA,CASSEVGGLPPQYF,TGTGCCAGCAGTGAAGTAGGGGGACTACCACCTCAGTACTTC
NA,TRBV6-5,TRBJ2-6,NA,CASSRKGVWANVLTF,TGTGCCAGCAGCCGGAAGGGGGTGTGGGCCAACGTCCTGACTTTC
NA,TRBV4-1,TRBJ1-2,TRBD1,CASSQPYRDRREDGYTF,TGCGCCAGCAGCCAACCCTACCGGGACAGGAGGGAGGATGGCTACACCTTC
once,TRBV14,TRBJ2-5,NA,CASSRAGLETQYF,TGTGCCAGCAGCCGGGCGGGGTTAGAGACCCAGTACTTC